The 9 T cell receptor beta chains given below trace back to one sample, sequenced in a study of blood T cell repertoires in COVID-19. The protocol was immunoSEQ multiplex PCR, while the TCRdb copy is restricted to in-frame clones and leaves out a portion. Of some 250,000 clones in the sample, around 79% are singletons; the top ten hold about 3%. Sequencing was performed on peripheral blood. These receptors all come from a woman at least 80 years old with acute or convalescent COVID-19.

Here the CDR3 reads CASSQGQRSSTDTQYF. DNA for the CDR3: TGTGCCAGCAGCCAAGGCCAGCGGAGCAGCACAGATACGCAGTATTTT. The V call is TRBV14, the J call TRBJ2-3; the D gene is possibly TRBD2 (5 bases). The CDR3 contains 16 residues. CDR1 SGHDN and CDR2 FVKESK come from the germline V gene. Between the trimmed V and J ends, which lost 1 base and 0 bases, there was a span of 11 bases.

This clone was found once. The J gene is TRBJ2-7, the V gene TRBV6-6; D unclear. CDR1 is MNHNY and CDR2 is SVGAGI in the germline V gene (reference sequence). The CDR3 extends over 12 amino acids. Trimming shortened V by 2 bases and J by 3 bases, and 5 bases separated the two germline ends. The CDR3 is CASSYISYEQYF. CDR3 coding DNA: TGTGCCAGCAGTTACATCAGCTACGAGCAGTACTTC.

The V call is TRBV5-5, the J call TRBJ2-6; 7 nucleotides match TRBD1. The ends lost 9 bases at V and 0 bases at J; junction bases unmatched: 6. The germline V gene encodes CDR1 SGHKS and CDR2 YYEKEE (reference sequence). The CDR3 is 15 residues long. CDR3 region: CATGTVSSGANVLTF. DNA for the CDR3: TGTGCCACCGGGACAGTGAGCTCTGGGGCCAACGTCCTGACTTTC.

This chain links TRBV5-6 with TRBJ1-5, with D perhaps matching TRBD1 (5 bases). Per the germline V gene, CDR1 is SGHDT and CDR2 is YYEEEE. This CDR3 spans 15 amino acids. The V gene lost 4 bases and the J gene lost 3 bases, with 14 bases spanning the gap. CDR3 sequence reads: CASSQGRQVNQPQHF. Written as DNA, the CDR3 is TGTGCCAGCAGCCAGGGAAGGCAGGTCAATCAGCCCCAGCATTTT.

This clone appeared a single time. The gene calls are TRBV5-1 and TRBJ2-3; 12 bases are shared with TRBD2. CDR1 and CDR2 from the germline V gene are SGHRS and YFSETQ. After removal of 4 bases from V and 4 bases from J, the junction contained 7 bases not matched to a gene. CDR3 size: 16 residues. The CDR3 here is CASSPGTSGLPDTQYF. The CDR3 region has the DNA TGCGCCAGCAGCCCCGGGACTAGCGGGTTGCCAGATACGCAGTATTTT.

CDR3 DNA sequence: TGTGCCAGCAGTGACAGGGGGCTCAGTGAGCAGTTCTTC. This sequence encodes CASSDRGLSEQFF. The V call is TRBV6-1, the J call TRBJ2-1; 8 bases map to TRBD1. V trimming: 3 bases; J trimming: 9 bases; junction bases outside the gene matches: 4. The CDR3 has 13 amino acids. CDR1 MNHNS and CDR2 SASEGT come from the germline V gene.

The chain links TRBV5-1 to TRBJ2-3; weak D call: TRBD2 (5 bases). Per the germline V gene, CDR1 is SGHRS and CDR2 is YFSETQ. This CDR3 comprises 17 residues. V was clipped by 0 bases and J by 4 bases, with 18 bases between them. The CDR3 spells CASSLARLGLRADTQYF. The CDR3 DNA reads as TGCGCCAGCAGCTTGGCACGTCTGGGCCTGCGGGCAGATACGCAGTATTTT. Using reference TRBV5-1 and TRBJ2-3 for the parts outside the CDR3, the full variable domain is KAGVTQTPRYLIKTRGQQVTLSCSPISGHRSVSWYQQTPGQGLQFLFEYFSETQRNKGNFPGRFSGRQFSNSRSEMNVSTLELGDSALYLCASSLARLGLRADTQYFGPGTRLTVL.

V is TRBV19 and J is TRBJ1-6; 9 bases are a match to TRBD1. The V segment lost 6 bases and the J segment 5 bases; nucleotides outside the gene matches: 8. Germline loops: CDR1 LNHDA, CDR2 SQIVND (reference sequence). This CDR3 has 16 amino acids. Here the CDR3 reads CASSRGTGRNNSPLHF. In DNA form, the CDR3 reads TGTGCCAGTAGCAGAGGGACAGGGCGAAATAATTCACCCCTCCACTTT.

The CDR3 loop is CASGLVSLDTQYF. The CDR3, as DNA: TGTGCTAGTGGTTTGGTTTCCCTTGATACGCAGTATTTT. The rearrangement joins TRBV12-5 to TRBJ2-3; D unclear. This CDR3 contains 13 residues. The ends were cut back, 0 bases at V and 6 bases at J, with 7 bases in the middle. Germline loops: CDR1 LGHNT, CDR2 FRNRAP.